This T cell receptor beta chain was documented in a study of T cell changes during pregnancy in multiple sclerosis. This clone was found once. Produced via immunoSEQ multiplex PCR; TCRdb's table is partial and in-frame only. This repertoire shows over 55,000 clones, 90% found once; its top ten account for 9% to 9.5%. Germline-derived CDR1 and CDR2 are MGHRA and YSYEKL. With 6 bases removed from V and 3 bases from J, the gap between germline ends came to 18 bases. The CDR3 has 16 amino acids. This specimen was peripheral blood, taken after pregnancy. V is TRBV4-1 and J is TRBJ1-3; D gene uncertain. The receptor comes from a female donor in good health, enrolled as a control in a pregnancy study. Here the CDR3 DNA reads TGCGCCAGCAGGCAACGGGAAAAGGGTGATGGAAACACCATATATTTT. This sequence encodes CASRQREKGDGNTIYF.